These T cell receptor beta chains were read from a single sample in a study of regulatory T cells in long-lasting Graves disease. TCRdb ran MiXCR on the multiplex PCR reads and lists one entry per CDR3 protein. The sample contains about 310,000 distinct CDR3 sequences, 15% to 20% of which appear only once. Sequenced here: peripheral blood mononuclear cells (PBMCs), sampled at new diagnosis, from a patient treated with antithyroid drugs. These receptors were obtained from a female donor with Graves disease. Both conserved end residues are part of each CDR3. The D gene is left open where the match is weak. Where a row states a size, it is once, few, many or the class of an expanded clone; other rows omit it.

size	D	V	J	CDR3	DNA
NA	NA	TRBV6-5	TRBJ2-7	CASSYVGTTLYEQYF	TGTGCCAGCAGTTACGTCGGGACAACCCTCTACGAGCAGTACTTC
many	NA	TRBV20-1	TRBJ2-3	CSARAGYYTDTQYF	TGCAGTGCTAGAGCCGGATACTACACAGATACGCAGTATTTT
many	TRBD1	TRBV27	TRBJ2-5	CASSSTGDETQYF	TGTGCCAGCAGCTCGACAGGGGACGAGACCCAGTACTTC
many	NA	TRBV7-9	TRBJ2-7	CASSPSGGVIDYEQYF	TGTGCCAGCAGCCCCTCTGGAGGGGTAATCGACTACGAGCAGTACTTC
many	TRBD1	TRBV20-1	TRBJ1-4	CSAKGTGGDEKLFF	TGCAGTGCGAAGGGGACAGGGGGCGATGAAAAACTGTTTTTT
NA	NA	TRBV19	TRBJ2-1	CASSKSDSYNEQFF	TGTGCCAGCAGTAAATCTGACAGTTACAATGAGCAGTTCTTC
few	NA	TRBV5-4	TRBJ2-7	CASSSGSSPREYF	TGTGCCAGCAGCTCCGGGAGCTCCCCACGGGAGTACTTC
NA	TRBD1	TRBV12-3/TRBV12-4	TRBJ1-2	CASSGGQGWSYGYTF	TGTGCCAGCAGTGGGGGACAGGGATGGAGCTATGGCTACACCTTC
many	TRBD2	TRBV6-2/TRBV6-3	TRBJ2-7	CASSTGTSGSYEQYF	TGTGCCAGCAGTACCGGGACTAGCGGGAGTTACGAGCAGTACTTC
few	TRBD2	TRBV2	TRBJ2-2	CASSYSSGRRNTGELFF	TGTGCCAGCAGTTACTCGAGCGGGAGAAGGAACACCGGGGAGCTGTTTTTT
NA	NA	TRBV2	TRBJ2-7	CASSEITTYEQYF	TGTGCCAGCAGTGAAATCACAACCTACGAGCAGTACTTC
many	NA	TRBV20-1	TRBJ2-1	CSALTGSLSNEQFF	TGCAGTGCCTTGACCGGGTCCTTGTCGAATGAGCAGTTCTTC
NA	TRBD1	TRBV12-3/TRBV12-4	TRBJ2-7	CASSLFSSRGTGSYEQYF	TGTGCCAGCAGTCTTTTTTCTTCCCGTGGGACAGGGTCCTACGAGCAGTACTTC
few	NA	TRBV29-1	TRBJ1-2	CSVDRGSNYGYTF	TGCAGCGTTGACAGGGGATCTAACTATGGCTACACCTTC
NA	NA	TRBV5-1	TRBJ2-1	CASSLELIYNEQFF	TGCGCCAGCAGCTTGGAACTGATATACAATGAGCAGTTCTTC
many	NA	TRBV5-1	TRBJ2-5	CASSQGLQETQYF	TGCGCCAGCAGCCAGGGACTGCAAGAGACCCAGTACTTC
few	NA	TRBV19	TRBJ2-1	CASSMQAGVPYNEQFF	TGTGCCAGTAGTATGCAGGCAGGGGTACCCTACAATGAGCAGTTCTTC
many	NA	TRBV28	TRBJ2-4	CAILRGSENIQYF	TGTGCCATCCTGAGAGGGTCGGAAAACATTCAGTACTTC
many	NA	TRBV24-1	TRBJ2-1	CATSDPARPSSYNEQFF	TGTGCCACCAGTGATCCGGCTAGGCCCAGCTCCTACAATGAGCAGTTCTTC
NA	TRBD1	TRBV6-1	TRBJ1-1	CASSPSTGLNTEAFF	TGTGCCAGCAGCCCTTCGACAGGGTTGAACACTGAAGCTTTCTTT
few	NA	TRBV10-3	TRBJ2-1	CAISPLLLDNEQFF	TGTGCCATCAGTCCCCTCCTTCTGGACAATGAGCAGTTCTTC
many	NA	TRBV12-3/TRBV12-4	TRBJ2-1	CASSQWANEQFF	TGTGCCAGCAGTCAATGGGCCAATGAGCAGTTCTTC
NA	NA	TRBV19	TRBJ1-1	CASSRPAGFLEGTEAFF	TGTGCCAGTAGCCGACCGGCGGGGTTTTTGGAGGGGACTGAAGCTTTCTTT
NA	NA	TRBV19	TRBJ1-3	CASRGLSGNTIYF	TGTGCCAGTAGGGGGTTAAGTGGAAACACCATATATTTT
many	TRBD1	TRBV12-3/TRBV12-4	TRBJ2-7	CASSRGTGGYEQYF	TGTGCCAGCAGCCGAGGGACAGGGGGCTACGAGCAGTACTTC
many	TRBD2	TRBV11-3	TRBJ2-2	CASSLDLLESGTSYTGELFF	TGTGCCAGCAGCTTAGATCTCCTAGAATCCGGGACTAGCTACACCGGGGAGCTGTTTTTT
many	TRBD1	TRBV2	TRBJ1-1	CASSWDRNTEAFF	TGTGCCAGCAGCTGGGACAGAAACACTGAAGCTTTCTTT
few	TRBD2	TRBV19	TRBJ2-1	CASSVWTSGYNEQFF	TGTGCCAGTAGTGTCTGGACTAGCGGCTACAATGAGCAGTTCTTC
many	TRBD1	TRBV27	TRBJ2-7	CASSLSGGQGNYEQYF	TGTGCCAGCAGTTTATCGGGGGGACAGGGTAATTACGAGCAGTACTTC
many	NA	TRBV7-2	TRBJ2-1	CASSLGSGPPYNEQFF	TGTGCCAGCAGCTTAGGGAGCGGGCCGCCCTACAATGAGCAGTTCTTC
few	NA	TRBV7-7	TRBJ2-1	CASSFGAPNNEQFF	TGTGCTAGCAGCTTTGGGGCGCCTAACAATGAGCAGTTCTTC
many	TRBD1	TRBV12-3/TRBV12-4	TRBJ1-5	CASSLAPGQGASSNQPQHF	TGTGCCAGCAGCTTAGCCCCGGGACAGGGGGCTTCTAGCAATCAGCCCCAGCATTTT
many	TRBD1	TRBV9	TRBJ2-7	CASSVSQGAGEQYF	TGTGCCAGCAGCGTAAGCCAGGGGGCGGGGGAGCAGTACTTC
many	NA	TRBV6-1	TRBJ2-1	CASSKEGTPSYNEQFF	TGTGCCAGCAGTAAGGAGGGGACCCCGTCCTACAATGAGCAGTTCTTC
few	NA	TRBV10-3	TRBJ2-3	CAIRGGISTDTQYF	TGTGCCATCAGGGGCGGGATCAGCACAGATACGCAGTATTTT
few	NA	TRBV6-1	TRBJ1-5	CASTHLPSSNQPQHF	TGTGCCAGCACCCACCTGCCAAGTAGCAATCAGCCCCAGCATTTT
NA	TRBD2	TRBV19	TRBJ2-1	CASRIAGGPYGEQFF	TGTGCCAGTAGGATAGCGGGAGGCCCCTACGGTGAGCAGTTCTTC
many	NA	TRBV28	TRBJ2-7	CASSFRPAATGEQYF	TGTGCCAGCAGTTTTAGACCCGCGGCCACGGGAGAGCAGTACTTC
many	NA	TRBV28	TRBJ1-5	CASSTDRINQPQHF	TGTGCCAGCAGTACCGACAGGATAAATCAGCCCCAGCATTTT
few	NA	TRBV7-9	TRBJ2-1	CASSPPGSAHNEQFF	TGTGCCAGCAGCCCTCCAGGCAGTGCCCACAATGAGCAGTTCTTC
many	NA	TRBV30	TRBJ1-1	CAGDRHTEAFF	TGTGCCGGTGACCGGCACACTGAAGCTTTCTTT
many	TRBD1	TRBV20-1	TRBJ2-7	CSADRGQSRYEQYF	TGCAGTGCGGACAGGGGGCAATCGCGCTACGAGCAGTACTTC
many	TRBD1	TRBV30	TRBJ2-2	CAWRLQGGLLTGELFF	TGTGCCTGGAGGCTACAGGGGGGCCTCCTTACCGGGGAGCTGTTTTTT
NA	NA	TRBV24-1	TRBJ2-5	CATSDPRETQYF	TGTGCCACCAGTGATCCGAGGGAGACCCAGTACTTC
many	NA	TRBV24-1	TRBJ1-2	CATSGPAGPREGYTF	TGTGCCACCAGTGGTCCTGCCGGGCCCAGGGAGGGCTACACCTTC
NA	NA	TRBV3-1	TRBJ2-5	CASGTAQYF	TGTGCCAGCGGTACGGCCCAGTACTTC
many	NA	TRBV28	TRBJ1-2	CASSPIVRVDGYTF	TGTGCCAGCAGCCCGATTGTCCGAGTGGATGGCTACACCTTC